The clone carrying this T cell receptor beta chain came up many times. TCRdb's copy holds only in-frame clones and misses some; the assay was immunoSEQ multiplex PCR. The sample carries under 300,000 clones, around 80% recorded once. This specimen comes from a study of blood T cell repertoires in COVID-19. Trimming left V 3 bases short and J 3 bases short, with 13 bases between. The CDR3 spans 15 residues. The germline V gene has CDR1 KGHSH and CDR2 LQKENI. This TCR came from a woman younger than 30 with acute or convalescent COVID-19. The chain links TRBV18 to TRBJ2-3; TRBD2 might be the D (6 bases). The specimen sequenced was peripheral blood. CDR3 residues: CASSPPPGVTDTQYF. CDR3 in DNA: TGTGCCAGCTCACCCCCTCCGGGAGTTACAGATACGCAGTATTTT. Full variable domain (remainder filled in from reference TRBV18 and TRBJ2-3): NAGVMQNPRHLVRRRGQEARLRCSPMKGHSHVYWYRQLPEEGLKFMVYLQKENIIDESGMPKERFSAEFPKEGPSILRIQQVVRGDSAAYFCASSPPPGVTDTQYFGPGTRLTVL.